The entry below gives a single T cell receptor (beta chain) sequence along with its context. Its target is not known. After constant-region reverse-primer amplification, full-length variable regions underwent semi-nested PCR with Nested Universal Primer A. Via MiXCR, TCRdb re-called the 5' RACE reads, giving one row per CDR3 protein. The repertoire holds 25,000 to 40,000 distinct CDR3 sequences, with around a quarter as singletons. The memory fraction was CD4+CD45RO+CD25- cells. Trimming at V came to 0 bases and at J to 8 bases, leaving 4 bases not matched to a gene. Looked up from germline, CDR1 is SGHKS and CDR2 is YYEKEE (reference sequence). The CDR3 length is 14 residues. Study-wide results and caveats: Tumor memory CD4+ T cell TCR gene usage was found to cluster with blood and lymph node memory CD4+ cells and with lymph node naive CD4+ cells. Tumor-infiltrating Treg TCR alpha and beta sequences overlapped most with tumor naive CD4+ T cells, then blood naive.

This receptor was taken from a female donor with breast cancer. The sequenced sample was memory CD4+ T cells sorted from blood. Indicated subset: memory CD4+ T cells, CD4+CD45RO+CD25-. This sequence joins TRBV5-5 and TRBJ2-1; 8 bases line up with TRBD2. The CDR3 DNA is TGTGCCAGCAGCTTGGCGGGAGGGCTGGATGAGCAGTTCTTC. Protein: CASSLAGGLDEQFF.